These 30 T cell receptor beta chains originate from one sample sequenced in a study of tumor and adjacent non-tumor tissue in lung cancer. A modified ARM-PCR protocol with three rounds of nested PCR amplified TCRbeta. TCRdb re-called the multiplex PCR reads with MiXCR, one entry per CDR3 protein. The table lists some 73,000 distinct CDR3 sequences, 80% to 90% of them singletons, with approximately 55% in the top ten. This sample's RNA came from whole unsorted tissue. More than 3 cm separated this lung sample from the edge of the tumor. Sequencing was carried out using distant non-tumor lung tissue. The receptors were gathered from a man in his sixties with non-small cell lung cancer.

Turning to this clonotype: Since the CDR3 does not end with the conserved phenylalanine or tryptophan, this likely comes from a read error. The V and J genes are TRBV29-1 and TRBJ2-1; tentative D call: TRBD2 (6 bases). V lost 6 bases, J lost 10 bases, and 22 bases lay in between. The CDR3 has 14 residues. Per germline, CDR1 SQVTM and CDR2 ANQGSEA. CDR3 coding DNA: TGCAGCGTCCCGGGATTAGCGGACCTCCGGGAGCAGTTCTTA. Its translation is CSVPGLADLREQFL.

This clonotype was recorded a few times. J is TRBJ2-1 and V is TRBV11-2; D call uncertain. Germline V CDR1 and CDR2: SGHAT, FQNNGV. The CDR3 extends over 13 amino acids. V lost 0 bases, J lost 8 bases, and 8 bases lay in between. The CDR3 DNA is TGTGCCAGCAGCTTAGATGAATTACATGAGCAGTTCTTC. Protein: CASSLDELHEQFF. Filled out from reference TRBV11-2 and TRBJ2-1, the complete variable domain reads EAGVAQSPRYKIIEKRQSVAFWCNPISGHATLYWYQQILGQGPKLLIQFQNNGVVDDSQLPKDRFSAERLKGVDSTLKIQPAKLEDSAVYLCASSLDELHEQFFGPGTRLTVL.

Concerning this clonotype: Without the conserved terminal phenylalanine or tryptophan, this CDR3 likely stems from a read error. The genes are TRBV6-2 or TRBV6-3 and TRBJ1-5; D not resolved. This CDR3 has 13 amino acids. The V end was cut by 7 bases, the J end by 5 bases, with 12 bases between. Germline V gene data show CDR1 as MNHEY and CDR2 as SVGEGT. The CDR3 loop reads CASNPYSDQPQHL. The DNA of the CDR3 is TGTGCCAGCAACCCATACAGCGATCAGCCCCAGCATCTC.

In the case of this clonotype: This may come from a read error, since a much larger clone is one base off. V gene TRBV6-1 combines with J gene TRBJ2-7; D is unclear. V gave up 10 bases and J gave up 0 bases, with 19 bases separating them. The germline CDR1 and CDR2 sequences are MNHNS and SASEGT. This CDR3 region has 15 residues. As DNA, the CDR3 is TGTGCCAACATCTCTTATAGCACCAGCTCCTACGAGCAGTACTTC. This gives the protein CANISYSTSSYEQYF.

Note on this clonotype: This may be a read error, as it is one base from a much larger clone. This sequence joins TRBV7-8 and TRBJ1-5; D unresolved. The V end was cut by 4 bases, the J end by 1 base, with 11 bases between. The CDR3 is 15 residues long. Germline lookup yields CDR1 SGHVS and CDR2 FQNEAQ. The CDR3 DNA sequence: TGTGCCAGCAGCTCAACAGAGCAGAGCAATCAGCCCCAGCATTTT. Protein: CASSSTEQSNQPQHF.

On this clonotype: Likely a read error: the CDR3 ends without its conserved phenylalanine or tryptophan. The chain links TRBV20-1 to TRBJ2-7; D is unclear. Germline loops: CDR1 DFQATT, CDR2 SNEGSKA (reference sequence). The CDR3 is 12 residues long. CDR3 in amino acids: CSASAVTYGQYY. The DNA of the CDR3 is TGCAGTGCTAGTGCGGTCACTTACGGGCAGTACTAC.

The table lists this clonotype with a few counts. The gene calls are TRBV18 and TRBJ2-3; TRBD1 matches 7 bases. The V gene end was trimmed by 4 bases and the J gene end by 1 base; junction bases not matched to a gene: 8. The CDR3 is 16 amino acids. In germline, CDR1 is KGHSH, CDR2 LQKENI. The CDR3 DNA reads TGTGCCAGCTCACGCGCGGACAGGCGAGGCACAGATACGCAGTATTTT. It specifies CASSRADRRGTDTQYF. Supplemented by reference TRBV18 and TRBJ2-3, the full variable domain reads NAGVMQNPRHLVRRRGQEARLRCSPMKGHSHVYWYRQLPEEGLKFMVYLQKENIIDESGMPKERFSAEFPKEGPSILRIQQVVRGDSAAYFCASSRADRRGTDTQYFGPGTRLTVL.

This clonotype was seen repeatedly, ten times or more. The V gene is TRBV5-4, the J gene TRBJ1-2; 7 bases align to TRBD1. This CDR3 comprises 12 residues. CDR1 and CDR2 (germline): SGHNT, YYREEE (reference sequence). The V segment lost 7 bases and the J segment 4 bases; nucleotides outside the gene matches: 4. The CDR3 sequence is CASQQGSYGYTF. The CDR3, as DNA: TGTGCCAGCCAACAGGGGTCCTATGGCTACACCTTC.

This clonotype showed up just once. Here the CDR3 omits its conserved ending phenylalanine or tryptophan, so a read error is the likely source. The limits of the CDR3 on the DNA are not certain, so only TCRdb's listed CDR3 is given. The chain has TRBV20-1 and TRBJ2-2; the listed D gene, TRBD2, was not tested against the DNA. Germline V lookup: CDR1 DFQATT, CDR2 SNEGSKA (reference sequence). The CDR3 is 16 amino acids in total, end residues counted. The CDR3 spells CSARGTSGGDSGELFL.

The chain has TRBV19 and TRBJ2-7; possible D gene TRBD2, 6 bases. The V end lost 0 bases, the J end lost 2 bases, and 8 bases lay between the germline ends. The CDR3 extends over 14 amino acids. Looked up from germline, CDR1 is LNHDA and CDR2 is SQIVND (reference sequence). The CDR3 region is CASSIERGTYEQYF. The CDR3 DNA reads as TGTGCCAGTAGTATAGAGCGGGGTACCTACGAGCAGTACTTC.

As concerns this clonotype: A read error may produce the germline difference seen at one junction end. The chain is built from TRBV6-6 and TRBJ1-3; D gene unclear. CDR3 length: 14 amino acids. Germline V lookup: CDR1 MNHNY, CDR2 SVGAGI (reference sequence). This CDR3 reads CTSIPGSSGNTIYF. The CDR3 nucleotides are TGTACCAGTATCCCGGGGAGCTCTGGAAACACCATATATTTT.

The V gene is TRBV6-2 or TRBV6-3, the J gene TRBJ2-1; D tentatively fits TRBD1 or TRBD2 (5 bases each). CDR1 and CDR2 (germline): MNHEY, SVGEGT. The CDR3 totals 11 residues. The V gene lost 4 bases and the J gene lost 8 bases, with 6 bases spanning the gap. CDR3 nucleotides: TGTGCCAGCAGTTGGGACGATGAGCAGTTCTTC. Protein sequence: CASSWDDEQFF.

This chain joins TRBV28 and TRBJ2-1, with TRBD1 matching over 7 bases. Germline V gene sequence: CDR1 MDHEN, CDR2 SYDVKM. The CDR3 spans 19 residues. Germline trimming cut 4 bases from V and 1 base from J; bases unmatched to any gene: 16. In DNA form, the CDR3 reads TGTGCCAGCAGTTCCGATTTTGAGATAGGGGGCTTTTCCTACAATGAGCAGTTCTTC. Translated: CASSSDFEIGGFSYNEQFF.

A word on this clonotype: One junction end disagrees with the germline gene, perhaps due to a read error. The chain uses TRBV11-2 and TRBJ2-6, with D unclear. CDR1 and CDR2 (germline): SGHAT, FQNNGV. This CDR3 comprises 19 residues. This chain's CDR3 is CASNLLPKNGPSGANVLTF. CDR3 coding DNA: TGTGCCAGCAACTTACTTCCAAAGAACGGGCCCTCTGGGGCCAACGTCCTGACTTTC.

Turning to this clonotype: One junction end disagrees with the germline gene, perhaps due to a read error. The chain employs TRBV20-1 and TRBJ2-1; 7 positions match TRBD2. CDR1 is DFQATT, CDR2 SNEGSKA, per germline (reference sequence). The length of the CDR3 is 14 residues. The CDR3 protein is CSALGGLVHNEQFF. The DNA of the CDR3 is TGCAGTGCCTTGGGCGGACTAGTGCACAATGAGCAGTTCTTT.

This chain links TRBV11-2 with TRBJ2-3; D might be TRBD2 (6 bases). Germline V CDR1 and CDR2: SGHAT, FQNNGV. The V and J ends lost 7 bases and 1 base respectively, with 27 bases between them. This CDR3 contains 19 residues. This CDR3 reads CASIYSATRGARGTDTQYF. Written as DNA, the CDR3 is TGTGCCAGCATCTACAGTGCGACTAGGGGCGCTAGGGGCACAGATACGCAGTATTTT.

This clonotype showed up many times. V and J are TRBV29-1 and TRBJ1-1, with TRBD1 identical over 7 bases. The CDR3 has 15 amino acids. Germline CDR1 SQVTM, CDR2 ANQGSEA. In DNA, the CDR3 is TGCACCGCCATCCGACAGGGTTTAAAGAACACTGAAGCTTTCTTT. Its protein product is CTAIRQGLKNTEAFF. The variable domain in full, with the rest retrieved from reference TRBV29-1 and TRBJ1-1, is SAVISQKPSRDICQRGTSLTIQCQVDSQVTMMFWYRQQPGQSLTLIATANQGSEATYESGFVIDKFPISRPNLTFSTLTVSNMSPEDSSIYLCTAIRQGLKNTEAFFGQGTRLTVV.

This clonotype has a single count. No conserved phenylalanine or tryptophan ends this CDR3, so it is likely a read error. Written as DNA, the CDR3 is TGTGACAGCAGCTATAGGACAGGCCACTCCTACGAGCAGTACTTA. As protein: CDSSYRTGHSYEQYL. J is TRBJ2-7 and V is TRBV11-3; the match to TRBD1 covers 7 bases. The CDR3 length is 15 residues. Per germline, CDR1 SGHNT and CDR2 YENEEA.

This clonotype was picked up a small number of times. A junction boundary mismatches the germline segment, possibly from a read error. V is TRBV4-3 and J is TRBJ2-5; 9 nucleotides agree with TRBD2. The CDR3 covers 16 residues. Germline V gives CDR1 LGHNA, CDR2 YSLEER. The CDR3 nucleotides read TGCGCCAACAGCCAAGAGGGTAGCGGGAGTTCAGAGACCCAGTACTTC. Its protein is CANSQEGSGSSETQYF.

This chain uses TRBV11-1 with TRBJ2-5; D unclear. Trimming took off 2 bases at V and 4 bases at J, with 14 bases between the two ends. CDR3 size: 15 residues. CDR1 and CDR2 (germline): SGHAT, FQDESV (reference sequence). CDR3 DNA: TGTGCCAGCAGCTTAAACGCACAGAACCGAGAGACCCAGTACTTC. Protein: CASSLNAQNRETQYF.

This clonotype was observed a few times. The chain carries TRBV30 and TRBJ2-7, with D maybe TRBD2 (6 bases). Germline-derived CDR1 and CDR2 are GTSNPN and SVGIG (reference sequence). The CDR3 sequence is 14 residues long. V was shortened by 3 bases and J by 5 bases, with 17 bases between the two germline ends. CDR3 DNA: TGTGCCTGGAGCCGGGACTTCCAATCGAACGAGCAGTACTTC. This encodes CAWSRDFQSNEQYF.

A remark on this clonotype: This CDR3 is missing its conserved last phenylalanine or tryptophan, likely due to a read error. No DNA is shown, since the ends of the CDR3 on it are uncertain; the CDR3 is the one TCRdb lists. This chain connects TRBV11-2 to TRBJ2-5; TRBD1 is the table's D call, not checked against the DNA. Including both end residues, the CDR3 is 13 amino acids long. Per germline, CDR1 SGHAT and CDR2 FQNNGV. The CDR3 loop is CTSSSTGEESQYL.

The chain recombines TRBV11-2 with TRBJ2-5; D unresolved. Trimming shortened V by 6 bases and J by 7 bases, and 15 bases separated the two germline ends. The germline gives CDR1 SGHAT, CDR2 FQNNGV. CDR3 length: 13 residues. CDR3 DNA sequence: TGTGCCAGCAGTTCTACCTGGGAAGGGACCCAGTACTTC. It translates to CASSSTWEGTQYF.

The V and J genes are TRBV20-1 and TRBJ2-3; D ambiguous. Per the germline V gene, CDR1 is DFQATT and CDR2 is SNEGSKA (reference sequence). V lost 6 bases and J lost 5, with 21 bases in between. The CDR3 covers 15 residues. The CDR3 loop is CSARTLGYGKDTQYF. CDR3 DNA sequence: TGCAGTGCCAGAACCCTGGGATACGGCAAAGATACGCAGTATTTT.

To note about this clonotype: An end of the junction does not agree with germline; a read error may underlie this. The chain uses TRBV4-1 and TRBJ2-7, with D possibly being TRBD2 (6 bases). The CDR3 has 15 amino acids. CDR1 is MGHRA, CDR2 YSYEKL, per germline. The CDR3 DNA reads as TGTGCCAGAAGCAGCGGAGGGGACCTCTCCTACAAGCAGTACTTC. Its translation is CARSSGGDLSYKQYF.

For this clonotype: The conserved final phenylalanine or tryptophan is absent from the CDR3, which likely points to a read error. The chain links TRBV11-3 to TRBJ1-1, with D unclear. The germline V gene encodes CDR1 SGHNT and CDR2 YENEEA. The CDR3 length is 14 residues. Trimming took 4 bases from V and 5 from J, leaving 14 bases between them. The CDR3 DNA sequence: TGTGCCAGCAGCTCGCGCGGGCGGCAGACTGAAGCTTTCCTT. Encoded protein: CASSSRGRQTEAFL.

For this clonotype: A junction boundary mismatches the germline segment, possibly from a read error. The V gene is TRBV11-1, the J gene TRBJ1-1, with D perhaps TRBD1 (5 bases). The CDR3 sequence is 16 residues long. Germline-derived CDR1 and CDR2 are SGHAT and FQDESV (reference sequence). The CDR3 protein is CASTLLGWGMNTEAFF. CDR3 bases: TGTGCCAGCACCTTACTCGGGTGGGGGATGAACACTGAAGCTTTCTTT. The full variable domain, in which reference TRBV11-1 and TRBJ1-1 provide the parts outside the CDR3, is EAEVAQSPRYKITEKSQAVAFWCDPISGHATLYWYRQILGQGPELLVQFQDESVVDDSQLPKDRFSAERLKGVDSTLKIQPAELGDSAMYLCASTLLGWGMNTEAFFGQGTRLTVV.

This clonotype was seen a few times. This sequence may be a read error, since a much larger clone differs from it by one base. The chain is built from TRBV4-2 and TRBJ2-1; perhaps TRBD1 as D (6 bases). The CDR3 is 14 amino acids. Germline CDR1 is LGHNA and CDR2 is YNFKEQ. In DNA, the CDR3 is TGTGCCAGAAGCCAAGACTATGGGGGCTATGAGCAGTTCTTC. As protein: CARSQDYGGYEQFF.

With regard to this clonotype: This is likely a read error, given that the CDR3 carries no conserved phenylalanine or tryptophan at its end. The chain has TRBV20-1 and TRBJ1-6; tentatively, D is TRBD1 (5 bases). This CDR3 comprises 13 residues. V shed 8 bases and J shed 9 bases, with 17 bases lying between them. Germline values: CDR1 DFQATT, CDR2 SNEGSKA (reference sequence). The CDR3 loop is CSTILTGASPLHS. Written as DNA, the CDR3 is TGCAGTACCATCTTGACTGGGGCTTCACCCCTCCACTCT.

As for this clonotype: Likely a read error: the CDR3 ends without its conserved phenylalanine or tryptophan. Because the CDR3's place on the DNA is in doubt, the DNA is left out and the CDR3 is given as listed by TCRdb. This chain joins TRBV12-3 or TRBV12-4 and TRBJ1-3. The CDR3 is 14 amino acids long, termini counted. This chain's CDR3 is CASRFGRSGNTIYL.